This TCR beta chain was found in a study of monozygotic twins with inflammatory bowel disease. Remarks on this clonotype: Its cognate antigen is unknown.

UMIs that had a 6-nucleotide sample barcode were put in using template switching. TCRalpha and TCRbeta cDNA went through two nested PCRs of approximately 17 and 9 cycles. TCRdb re-called the 5' RACE reads; every CDR3 protein appears as one record, without DNA. Its table lists some 190,000 distinct CDR3 sequences. Germline V gene data show CDR1 as LGHNA and CDR2 as YNFKEQ. The CDR3 loop spans 16 amino acids. Whole-study results and caveats: Lower sharing of clonotypes with other individuals was seen in IBD patients than in healthy twins. This was most marked in patients showing signs of disease activity. The results supported no single strong signal or clonotype associated with IBD.

This clonotype was sampled from a human donor with ulcerative colitis or Crohn's disease, or a healthy co-twin of an affected twin (not recorded which). Input material: blood. V usage is TRBV4-2 and J usage is TRBJ2-2. The CDR3 region is CASSQGLTTNTGELFF.